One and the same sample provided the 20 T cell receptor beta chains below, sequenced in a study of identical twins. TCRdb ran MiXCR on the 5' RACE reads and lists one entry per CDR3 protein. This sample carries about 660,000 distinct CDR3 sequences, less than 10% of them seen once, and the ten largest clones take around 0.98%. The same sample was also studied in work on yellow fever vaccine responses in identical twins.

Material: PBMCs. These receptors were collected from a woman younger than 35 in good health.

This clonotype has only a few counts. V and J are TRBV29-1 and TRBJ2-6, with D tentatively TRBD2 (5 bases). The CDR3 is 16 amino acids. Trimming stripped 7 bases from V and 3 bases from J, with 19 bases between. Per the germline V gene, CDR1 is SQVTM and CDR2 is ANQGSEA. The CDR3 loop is CSAESGAGIGANVLTF. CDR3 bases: TGCAGCGCCGAATCCGGCGCCGGGATTGGGGCCAACGTCCTGACTTTC.

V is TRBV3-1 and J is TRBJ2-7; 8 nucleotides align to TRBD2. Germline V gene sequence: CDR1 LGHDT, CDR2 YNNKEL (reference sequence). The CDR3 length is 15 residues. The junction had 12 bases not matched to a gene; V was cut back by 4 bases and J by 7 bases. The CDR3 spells CASSLRTSLSWEQYF. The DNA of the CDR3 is TGTGCCAGCAGCCTTAGGACTAGCTTATCTTGGGAGCAGTACTTC.

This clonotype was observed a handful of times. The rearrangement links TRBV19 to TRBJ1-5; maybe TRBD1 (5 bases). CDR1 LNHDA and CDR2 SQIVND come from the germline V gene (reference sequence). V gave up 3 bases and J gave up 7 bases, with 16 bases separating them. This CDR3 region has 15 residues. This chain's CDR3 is CASSMPQRGGQPQHF. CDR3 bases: TGTGCCAGTAGTATGCCCCAAAGGGGTGGACAGCCCCAGCATTTT.

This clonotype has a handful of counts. CDR3 nucleotides: TGTGCCACCAGTGAGTCGCGAGGGGGATACTACAATGAGCAGTTCTTC. It specifies CATSESRGGYYNEQFF. V gene TRBV24-1 combines with J gene TRBJ2-1; a weak D match, TRBD1 (6 bases). The germline V gene has CDR1 KGHDR and CDR2 SFDVKD. The CDR3 has 16 residues. V was shortened by 4 bases and J by 3 bases, with 15 bases between the two germline ends.

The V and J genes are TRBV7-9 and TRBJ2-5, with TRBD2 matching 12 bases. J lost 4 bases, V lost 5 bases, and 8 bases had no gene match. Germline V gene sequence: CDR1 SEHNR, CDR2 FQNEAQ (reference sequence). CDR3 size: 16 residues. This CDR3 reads CASSPRTSGIVETQYF. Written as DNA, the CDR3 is TGTGCCAGCAGCCCCCGGACTAGCGGGATAGTAGAGACCCAGTACTTC.

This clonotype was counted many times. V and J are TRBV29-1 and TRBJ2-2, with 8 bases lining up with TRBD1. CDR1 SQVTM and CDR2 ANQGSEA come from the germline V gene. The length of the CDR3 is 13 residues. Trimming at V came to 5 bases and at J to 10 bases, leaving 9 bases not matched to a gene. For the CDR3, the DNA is TGCAGCGTTCCAGGACAGGGCTATGAGGAGCTGTTTTTT. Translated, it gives CSVPGQGYEELFF.

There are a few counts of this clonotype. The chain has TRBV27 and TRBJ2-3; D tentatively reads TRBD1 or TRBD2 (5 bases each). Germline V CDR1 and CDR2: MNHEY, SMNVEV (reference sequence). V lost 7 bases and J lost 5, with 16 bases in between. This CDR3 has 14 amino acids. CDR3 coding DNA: TGTGCCAGCACCCCCCGGGGAAGGGGAGATACGCAGTATTTT. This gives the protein CASTPRGRGDTQYF.

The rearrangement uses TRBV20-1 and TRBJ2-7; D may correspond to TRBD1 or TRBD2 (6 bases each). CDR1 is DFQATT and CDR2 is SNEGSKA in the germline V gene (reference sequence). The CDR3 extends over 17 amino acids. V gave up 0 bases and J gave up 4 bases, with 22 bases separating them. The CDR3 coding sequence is TGCAGTGCTAGAGATGTGGGGGAAGGGGGGTGGGCTTACGAGCAGTACTTC. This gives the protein CSARDVGEGGWAYEQYF.

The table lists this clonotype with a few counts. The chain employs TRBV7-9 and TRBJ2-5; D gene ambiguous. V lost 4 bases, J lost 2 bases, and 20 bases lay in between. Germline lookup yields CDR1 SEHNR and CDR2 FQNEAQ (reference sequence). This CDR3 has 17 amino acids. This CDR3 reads CASSSVKVFKQQETQYF. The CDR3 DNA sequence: TGTGCCAGCAGCTCGGTAAAGGTGTTTAAACAACAAGAGACCCAGTACTTC.

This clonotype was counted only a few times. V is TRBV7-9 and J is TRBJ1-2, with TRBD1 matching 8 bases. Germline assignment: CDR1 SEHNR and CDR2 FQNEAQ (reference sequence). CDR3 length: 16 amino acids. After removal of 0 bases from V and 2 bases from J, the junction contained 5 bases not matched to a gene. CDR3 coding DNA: TGTGCCAGCAGCTTAGCCCGGACAGGGCCAAACTATGGCTACACCTTC. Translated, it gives CASSLARTGPNYGYTF.

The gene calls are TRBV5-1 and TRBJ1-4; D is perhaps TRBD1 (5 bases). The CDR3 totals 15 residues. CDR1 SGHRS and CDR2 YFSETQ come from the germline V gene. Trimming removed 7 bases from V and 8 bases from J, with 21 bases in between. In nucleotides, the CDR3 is TGCGCCAGCGCCCACGGGGCGGGGTCGGAAGAAAAACTGTTTTTT. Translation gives CASAHGAGSEEKLFF.

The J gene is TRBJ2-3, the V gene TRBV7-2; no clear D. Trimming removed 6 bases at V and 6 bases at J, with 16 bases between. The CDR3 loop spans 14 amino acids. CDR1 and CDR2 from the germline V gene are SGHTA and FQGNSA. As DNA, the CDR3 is TGTGCCAGCAGGCCCGGGCCGGCTGACGATACGCAGTATTTT. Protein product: CASRPGPADDTQYF.

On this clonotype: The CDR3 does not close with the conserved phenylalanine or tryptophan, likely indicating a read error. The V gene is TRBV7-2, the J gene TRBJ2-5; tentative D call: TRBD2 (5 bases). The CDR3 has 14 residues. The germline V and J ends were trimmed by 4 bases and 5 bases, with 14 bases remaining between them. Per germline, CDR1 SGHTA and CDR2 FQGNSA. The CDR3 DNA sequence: TGTGCCAGCAGCTCCTTACGGGGTCCGGAGACCCAGTACTCC. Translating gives CASSSLRGPETQYS.

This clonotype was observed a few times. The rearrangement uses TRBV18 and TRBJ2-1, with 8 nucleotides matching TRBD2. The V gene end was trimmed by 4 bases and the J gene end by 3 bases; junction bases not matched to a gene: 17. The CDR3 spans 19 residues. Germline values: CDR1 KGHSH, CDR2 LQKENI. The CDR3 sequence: CASSLSTGTSFPDYNEQFF. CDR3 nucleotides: TGTGCCAGCTCACTTTCGACCGGGACTAGTTTTCCCGACTACAATGAGCAGTTCTTC.

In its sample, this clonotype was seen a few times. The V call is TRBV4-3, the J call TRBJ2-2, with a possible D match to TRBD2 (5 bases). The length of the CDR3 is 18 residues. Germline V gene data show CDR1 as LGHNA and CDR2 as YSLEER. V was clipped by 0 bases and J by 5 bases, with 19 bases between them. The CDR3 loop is CASSQDRVGGGGTGELFF. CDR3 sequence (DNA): TGCGCCAGCAGCCAAGATAGAGTTGGCGGAGGCGGGACCGGGGAGCTGTTTTTT.

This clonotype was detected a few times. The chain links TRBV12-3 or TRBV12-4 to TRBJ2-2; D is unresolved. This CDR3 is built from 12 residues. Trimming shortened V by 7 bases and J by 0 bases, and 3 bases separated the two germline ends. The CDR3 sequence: CASIPNTGELFF. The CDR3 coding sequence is TGTGCCAGCATCCCGAACACCGGGGAGCTGTTTTTT.

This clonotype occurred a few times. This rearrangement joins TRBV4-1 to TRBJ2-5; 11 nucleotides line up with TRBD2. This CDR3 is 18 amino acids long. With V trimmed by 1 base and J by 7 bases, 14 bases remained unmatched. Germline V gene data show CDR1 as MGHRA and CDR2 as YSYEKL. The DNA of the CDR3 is TGCGCCAGCAGCCAAGGGCAGGCGATACTAGCGGGAGAATGGACCCAGTACTTC. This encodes CASSQGQAILAGEWTQYF.

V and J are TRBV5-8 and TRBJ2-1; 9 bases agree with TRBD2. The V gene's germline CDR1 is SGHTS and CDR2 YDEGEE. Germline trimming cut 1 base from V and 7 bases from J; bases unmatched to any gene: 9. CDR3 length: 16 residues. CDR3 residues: CASSLLVAGGGNEQFF. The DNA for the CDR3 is TGTGCCAGCAGCTTGCTCGTCGCGGGAGGGGGTAATGAGCAGTTCTTC. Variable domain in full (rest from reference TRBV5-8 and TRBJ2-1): EAGVTQSPTHLIKTRGQQATLRCSPISGHTSVYWYQQALGLGLQFLLWYDEGEERNRGNFPPRFSGRQFPNYSSELNVNALELEDSALYLCASSLLVAGGGNEQFFGPGTRLTVL.

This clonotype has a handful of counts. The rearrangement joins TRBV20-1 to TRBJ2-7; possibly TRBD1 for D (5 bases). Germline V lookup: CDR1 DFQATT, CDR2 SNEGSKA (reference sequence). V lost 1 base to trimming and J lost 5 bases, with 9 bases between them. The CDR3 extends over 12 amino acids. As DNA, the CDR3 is TGCAGTGCTAGAGTCGACAGCCACGAGCAGTACTTC. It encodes CSARVDSHEQYF.

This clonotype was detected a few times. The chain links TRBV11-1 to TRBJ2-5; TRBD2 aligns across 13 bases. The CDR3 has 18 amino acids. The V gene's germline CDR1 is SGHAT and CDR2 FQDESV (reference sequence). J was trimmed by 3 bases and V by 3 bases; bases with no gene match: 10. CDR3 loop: CASSLDGRTSGSEETQYF. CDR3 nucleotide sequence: TGTGCCAGCAGCTTGGATGGGAGGACTAGCGGGAGTGAAGAGACCCAGTACTTC.